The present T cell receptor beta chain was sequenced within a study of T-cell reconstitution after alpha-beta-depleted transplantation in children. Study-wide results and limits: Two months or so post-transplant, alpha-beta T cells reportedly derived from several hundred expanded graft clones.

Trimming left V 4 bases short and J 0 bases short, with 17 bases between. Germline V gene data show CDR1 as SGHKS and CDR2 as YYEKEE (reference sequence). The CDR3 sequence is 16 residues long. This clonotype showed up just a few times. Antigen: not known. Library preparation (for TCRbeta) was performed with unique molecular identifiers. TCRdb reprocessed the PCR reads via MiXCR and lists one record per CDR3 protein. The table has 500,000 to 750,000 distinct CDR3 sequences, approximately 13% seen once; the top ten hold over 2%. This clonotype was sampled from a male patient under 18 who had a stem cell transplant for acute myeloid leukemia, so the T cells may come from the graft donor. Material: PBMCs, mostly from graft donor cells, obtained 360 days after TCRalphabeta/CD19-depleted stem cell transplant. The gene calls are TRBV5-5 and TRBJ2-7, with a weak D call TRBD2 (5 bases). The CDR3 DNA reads TGTGCCAGCAGCCGTCTTAGCGAGGGTGTCTCCTACGAGCAGTACTTC. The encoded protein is CASSRLSEGVSYEQYF.